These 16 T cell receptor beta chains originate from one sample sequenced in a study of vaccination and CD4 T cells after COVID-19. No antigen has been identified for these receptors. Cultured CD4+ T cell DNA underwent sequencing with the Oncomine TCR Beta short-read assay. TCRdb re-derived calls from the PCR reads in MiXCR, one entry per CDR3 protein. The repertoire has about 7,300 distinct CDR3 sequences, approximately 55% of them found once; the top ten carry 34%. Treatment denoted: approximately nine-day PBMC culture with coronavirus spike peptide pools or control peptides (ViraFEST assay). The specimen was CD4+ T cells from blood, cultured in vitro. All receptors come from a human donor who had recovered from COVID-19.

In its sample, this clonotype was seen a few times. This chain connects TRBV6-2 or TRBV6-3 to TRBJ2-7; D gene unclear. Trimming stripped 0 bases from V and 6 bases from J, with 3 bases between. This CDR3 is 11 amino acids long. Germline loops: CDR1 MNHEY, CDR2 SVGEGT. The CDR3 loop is CASSYSIEQYF. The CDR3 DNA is TGTGCCAGCAGTTACTCGATCGAGCAGTACTTC.

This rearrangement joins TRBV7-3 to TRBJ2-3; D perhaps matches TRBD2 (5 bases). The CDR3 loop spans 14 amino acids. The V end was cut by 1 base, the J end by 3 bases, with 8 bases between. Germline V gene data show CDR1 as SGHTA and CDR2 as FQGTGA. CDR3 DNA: TGTGCCAGCAGCTTAAGGGGAGATACAGATACGCAGTATTTT. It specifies CASSLRGDTDTQYF.

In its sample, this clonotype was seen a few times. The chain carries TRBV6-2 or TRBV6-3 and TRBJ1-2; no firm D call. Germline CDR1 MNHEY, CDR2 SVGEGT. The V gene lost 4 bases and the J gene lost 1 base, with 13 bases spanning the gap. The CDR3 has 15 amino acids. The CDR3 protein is CASSFPLSGNYGYTF. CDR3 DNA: TGTGCCAGCAGTTTCCCCTTGTCAGGTAACTATGGCTACACCTTC.

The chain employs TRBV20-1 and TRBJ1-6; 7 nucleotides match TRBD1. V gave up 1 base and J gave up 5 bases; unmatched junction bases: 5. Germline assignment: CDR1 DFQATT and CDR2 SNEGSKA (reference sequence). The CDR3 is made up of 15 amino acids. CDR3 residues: CSARATGFDNSPLHF. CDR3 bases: TGCAGTGCTAGAGCGACAGGGTTTGATAATTCACCCCTCCACTTT.

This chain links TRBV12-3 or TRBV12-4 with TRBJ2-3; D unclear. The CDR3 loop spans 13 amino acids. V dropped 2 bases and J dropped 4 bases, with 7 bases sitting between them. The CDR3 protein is CASSLSQSDTQYF. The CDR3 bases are TGTGCCAGCAGTTTATCTCAATCAGATACGCAGTATTTT.

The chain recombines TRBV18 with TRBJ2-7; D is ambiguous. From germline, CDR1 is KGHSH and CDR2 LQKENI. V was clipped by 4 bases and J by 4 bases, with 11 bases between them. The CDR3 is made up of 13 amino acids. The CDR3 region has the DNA TGTGCCAGCTCACAGGCGTTAGGGTACGAGCAGTACTTC. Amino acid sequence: CASSQALGYEQYF.

CDR3 sequence: CASSPGQNYGYTF. Here the CDR3 DNA reads TGTGCCAGCTCACCAGGACAGAACTATGGCTACACCTTC. This chain links TRBV18 with TRBJ1-2, with D possibly being TRBD1 (6 bases). The germline V gene has CDR1 KGHSH and CDR2 LQKENI. The V gene lost 2 bases and the J gene lost 2 bases, with 6 bases spanning the gap. The length of the CDR3 is 13 residues.

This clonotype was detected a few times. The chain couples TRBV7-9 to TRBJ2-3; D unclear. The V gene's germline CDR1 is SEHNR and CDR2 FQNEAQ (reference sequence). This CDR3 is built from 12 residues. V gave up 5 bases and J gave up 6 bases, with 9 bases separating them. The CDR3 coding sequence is TGTGCCAGCAGCCCACAAGCTGATACGCAGTATTTT. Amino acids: CASSPQADTQYF.

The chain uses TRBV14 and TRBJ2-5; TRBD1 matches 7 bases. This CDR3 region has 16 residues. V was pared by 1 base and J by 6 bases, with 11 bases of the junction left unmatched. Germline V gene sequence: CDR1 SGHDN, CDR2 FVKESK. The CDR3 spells CASSQAGTAFLKTQYF. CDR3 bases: TGTGCCAGCAGCCAAGCGGGGACAGCGTTTCTGAAGACCCAGTACTTC.

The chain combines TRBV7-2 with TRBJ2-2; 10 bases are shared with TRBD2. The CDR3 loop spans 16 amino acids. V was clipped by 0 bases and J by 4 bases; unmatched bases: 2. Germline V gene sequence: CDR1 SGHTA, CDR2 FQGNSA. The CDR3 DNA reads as TGTGCCAGCAGCTTAGCCCTAGCGGGGGCCACCGGGGAGCTGTTTTTT. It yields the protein CASSLALAGATGELFF.

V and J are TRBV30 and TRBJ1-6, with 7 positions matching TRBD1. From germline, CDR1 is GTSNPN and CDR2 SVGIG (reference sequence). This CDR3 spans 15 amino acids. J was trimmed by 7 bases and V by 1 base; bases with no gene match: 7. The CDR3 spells CAWSGRDRINSPLHF. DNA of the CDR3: TGTGCCTGGAGTGGGCGGGACAGAATCAATTCACCCCTCCACTTT.

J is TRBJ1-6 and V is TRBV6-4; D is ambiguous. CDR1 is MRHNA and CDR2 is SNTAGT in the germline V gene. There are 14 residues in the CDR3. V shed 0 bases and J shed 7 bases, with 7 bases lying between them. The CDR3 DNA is TGTGCCAGCAGTGACTCCGGACCCAATTCACCCCTCCACTTT. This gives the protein CASSDSGPNSPLHF.

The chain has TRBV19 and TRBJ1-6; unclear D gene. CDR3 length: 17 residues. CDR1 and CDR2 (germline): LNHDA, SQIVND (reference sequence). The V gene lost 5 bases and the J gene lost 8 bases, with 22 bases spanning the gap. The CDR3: CASSLRPGAWMDSPLHF. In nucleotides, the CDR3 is TGTGCCAGTAGTCTCCGACCGGGAGCATGGATGGATTCACCCCTCCACTTT.

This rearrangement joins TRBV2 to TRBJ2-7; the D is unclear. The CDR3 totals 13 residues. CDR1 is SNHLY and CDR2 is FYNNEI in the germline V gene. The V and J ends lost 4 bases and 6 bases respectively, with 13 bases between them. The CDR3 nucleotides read TGTGCCAGCAGTGGGTTGACTTGGGGCGAGCAGTACTTC. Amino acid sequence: CASSGLTWGEQYF.

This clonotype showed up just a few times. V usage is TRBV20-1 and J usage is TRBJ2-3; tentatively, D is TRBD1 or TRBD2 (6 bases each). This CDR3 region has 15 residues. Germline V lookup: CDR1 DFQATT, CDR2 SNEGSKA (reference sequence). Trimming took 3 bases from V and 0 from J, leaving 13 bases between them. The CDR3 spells CSARVGGHSTDTQYF. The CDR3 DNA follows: TGCAGTGCTAGGGTGGGGGGCCATAGCACAGATACGCAGTATTTT.

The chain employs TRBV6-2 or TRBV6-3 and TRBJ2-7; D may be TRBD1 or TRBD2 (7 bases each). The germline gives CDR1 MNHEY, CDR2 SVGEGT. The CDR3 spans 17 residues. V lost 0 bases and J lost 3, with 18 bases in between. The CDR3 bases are TGTGCCAGCAGTTACTCGCCCTACAGGGGACTAAACTACGAGCAGTACTTC. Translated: CASSYSPYRGLNYEQYF.